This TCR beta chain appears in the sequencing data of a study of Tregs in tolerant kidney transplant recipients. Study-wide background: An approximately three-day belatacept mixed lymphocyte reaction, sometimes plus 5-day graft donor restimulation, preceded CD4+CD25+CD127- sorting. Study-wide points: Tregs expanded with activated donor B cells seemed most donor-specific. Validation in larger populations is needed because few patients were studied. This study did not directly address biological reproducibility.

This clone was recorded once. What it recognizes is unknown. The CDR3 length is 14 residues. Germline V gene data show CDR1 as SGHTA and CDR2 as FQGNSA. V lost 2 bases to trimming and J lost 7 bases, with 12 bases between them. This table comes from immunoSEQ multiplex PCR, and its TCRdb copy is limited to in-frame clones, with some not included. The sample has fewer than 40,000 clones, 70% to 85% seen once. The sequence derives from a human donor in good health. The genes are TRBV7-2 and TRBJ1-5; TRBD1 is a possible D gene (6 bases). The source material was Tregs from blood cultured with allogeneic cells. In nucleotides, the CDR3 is TGTGCCAGCAGCTTACGGGGGCAGGGGCAGCCCCAGCATTTT. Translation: CASSLRGQGQPQHF.